This TCR beta chain was observed in a study of blood T cell repertoires in COVID-19. Study summary: Italy, Spain and the United States were the sources of the convalescent and acute COVID-19 samples. T cells, B-cell-depleted T cells, or PBMCs supplied cDNA or gDNA.

Germline CDR1 reads SGHVS; CDR2 reads FNYEAQ. With 4 bases removed from V and 0 bases from J, the gap between germline ends came to 12 bases. This CDR3 is built from 15 residues. Method: immunoSEQ multiplex PCR; TCRdb's copy keeps in-frame clones and lacks some. Here the sample spans about 210,000 clones, approximately 91% being singletons. Sequencing used peripheral blood. The V and J genes are TRBV7-6 and TRBJ1-1, with a tentative D call TRBD1 (6 bases). This clonotype originated in a woman aged 40 to 50 with acute or convalescent COVID-19. The CDR3, as DNA: TGTGCCAGCAGCTCACAGGGTTATATGAACACTGAAGCTTTCTTT. Protein: CASSSQGYMNTEAFF.